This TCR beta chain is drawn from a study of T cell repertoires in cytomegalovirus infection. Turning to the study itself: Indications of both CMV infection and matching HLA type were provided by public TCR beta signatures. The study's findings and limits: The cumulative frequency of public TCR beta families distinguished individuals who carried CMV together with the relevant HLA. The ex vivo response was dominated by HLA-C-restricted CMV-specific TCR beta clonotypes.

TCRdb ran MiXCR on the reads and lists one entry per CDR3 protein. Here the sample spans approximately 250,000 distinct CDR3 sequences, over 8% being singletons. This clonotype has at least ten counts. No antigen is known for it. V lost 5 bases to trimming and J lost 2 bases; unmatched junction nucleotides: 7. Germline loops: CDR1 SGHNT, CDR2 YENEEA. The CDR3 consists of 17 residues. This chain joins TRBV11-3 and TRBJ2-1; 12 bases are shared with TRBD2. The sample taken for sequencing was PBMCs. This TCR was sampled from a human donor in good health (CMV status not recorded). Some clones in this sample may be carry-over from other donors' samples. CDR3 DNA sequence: TGTGCCAGCAGCGAAGGACTAGCGGGAACAACCTACAATGAGCAGTTCTTC. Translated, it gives CASSEGLAGTTYNEQFF.